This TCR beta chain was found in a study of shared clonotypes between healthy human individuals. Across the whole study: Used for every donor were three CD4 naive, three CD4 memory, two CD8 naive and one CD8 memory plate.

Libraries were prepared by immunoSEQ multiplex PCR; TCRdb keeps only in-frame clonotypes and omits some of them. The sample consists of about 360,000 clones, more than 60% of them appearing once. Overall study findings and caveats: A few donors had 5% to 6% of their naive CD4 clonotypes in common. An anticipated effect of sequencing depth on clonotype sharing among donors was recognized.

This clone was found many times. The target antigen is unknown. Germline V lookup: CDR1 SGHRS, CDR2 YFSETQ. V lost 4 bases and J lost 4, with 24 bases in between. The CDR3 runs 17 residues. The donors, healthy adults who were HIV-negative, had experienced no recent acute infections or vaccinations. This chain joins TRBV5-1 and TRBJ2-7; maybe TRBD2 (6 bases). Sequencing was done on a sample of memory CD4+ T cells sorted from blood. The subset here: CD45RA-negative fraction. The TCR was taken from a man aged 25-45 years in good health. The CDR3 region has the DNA TGCGCCAGCAGCGTATCTATCGGGGGTACCCGTTCGTACGAGCAGTACTTC. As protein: CASSVSIGGTRSYEQYF.